The clone carrying this TCR beta chain was counted between two and nine times. This entry is derived from a study of cytomegalovirus exposure and HLA in healthy donors. A multiplex PCR was run with 60 Vbeta primers and 13 Jbeta primers. Only in-frame clones appear in the TCRdb table, and some are missing; sequencing was by immunoSEQ multiplex PCR. The sample holds a few hundred thousand clones; around 65% are singletons and the top ten take approximately 2.5%. This CDR3 is 16 amino acids long. CDR1 is SGHNT and CDR2 is YENEEA in the germline V gene. The junction had 9 bases not matched to a gene; V was cut back by 0 bases and J by 10 bases.

Sequenced input: PBMCs. The J gene is TRBJ2-1, the V gene TRBV11-3; 10 bases match TRBD2. This TCR came from a female donor in good health and CMV-seronegative. The CDR3 DNA sequence: TGTGCCAGCAGCTTAGATGAGGCTAGCGGGAGAATGGAGCAGTTCTTC. As protein: CASSLDEASGRMEQFF.